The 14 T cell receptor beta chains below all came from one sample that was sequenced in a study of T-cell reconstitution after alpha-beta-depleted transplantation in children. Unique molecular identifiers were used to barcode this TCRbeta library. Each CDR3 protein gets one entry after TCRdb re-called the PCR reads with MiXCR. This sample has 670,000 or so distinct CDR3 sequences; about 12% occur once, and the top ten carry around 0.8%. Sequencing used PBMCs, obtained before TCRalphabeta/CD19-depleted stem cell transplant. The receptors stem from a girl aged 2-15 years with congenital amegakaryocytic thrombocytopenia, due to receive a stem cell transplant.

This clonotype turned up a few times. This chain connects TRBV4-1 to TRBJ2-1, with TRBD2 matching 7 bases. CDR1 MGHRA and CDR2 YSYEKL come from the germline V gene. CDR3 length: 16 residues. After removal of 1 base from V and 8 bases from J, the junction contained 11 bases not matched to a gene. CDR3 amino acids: CASSQVGGRASDEQFF. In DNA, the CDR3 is TGCGCCAGCAGCCAAGTTGGTGGGAGGGCCAGCGATGAGCAGTTCTTC.

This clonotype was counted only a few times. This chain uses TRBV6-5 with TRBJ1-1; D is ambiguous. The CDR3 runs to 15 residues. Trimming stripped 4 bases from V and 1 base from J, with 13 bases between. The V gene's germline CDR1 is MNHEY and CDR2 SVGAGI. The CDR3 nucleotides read TGTGCCAGCAGTTCAGGCCGTCAGTGGAACACTGAAGCTTTCTTT. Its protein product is CASSSGRQWNTEAFF.

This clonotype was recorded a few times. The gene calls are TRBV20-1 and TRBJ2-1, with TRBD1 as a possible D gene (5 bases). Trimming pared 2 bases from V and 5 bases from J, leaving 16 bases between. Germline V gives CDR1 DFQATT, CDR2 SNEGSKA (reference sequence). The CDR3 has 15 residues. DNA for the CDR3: TGCAGTGCTAGAAACCCAGGGCGGTGGGACAATGAGCAGTTCTTC. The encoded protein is CSARNPGRWDNEQFF.

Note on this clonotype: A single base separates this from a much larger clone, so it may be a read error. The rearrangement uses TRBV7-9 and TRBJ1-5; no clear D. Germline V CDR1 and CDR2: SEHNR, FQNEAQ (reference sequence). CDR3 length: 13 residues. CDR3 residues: CARSLSEIQPQHF. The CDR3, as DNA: TGTGCCCGCAGCTTATCCGAGATTCAGCCCCAGCATTTT.

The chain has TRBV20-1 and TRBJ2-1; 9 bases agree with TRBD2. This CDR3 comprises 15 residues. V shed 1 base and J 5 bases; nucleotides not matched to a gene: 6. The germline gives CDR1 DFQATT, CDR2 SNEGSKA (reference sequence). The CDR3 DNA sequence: TGCAGTGCTAGAGGGTTTCTAGCGGGACACAATGAGCAGTTCTTC. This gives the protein CSARGFLAGHNEQFF.

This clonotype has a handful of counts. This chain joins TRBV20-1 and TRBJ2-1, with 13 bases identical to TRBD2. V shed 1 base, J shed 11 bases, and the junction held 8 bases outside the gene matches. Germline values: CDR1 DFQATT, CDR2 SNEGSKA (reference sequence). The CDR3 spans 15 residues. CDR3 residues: CSARAGTSGTMKQFF. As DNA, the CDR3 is TGCAGTGCTAGAGCCGGGACTAGCGGGACAATGAAGCAGTTCTTC.

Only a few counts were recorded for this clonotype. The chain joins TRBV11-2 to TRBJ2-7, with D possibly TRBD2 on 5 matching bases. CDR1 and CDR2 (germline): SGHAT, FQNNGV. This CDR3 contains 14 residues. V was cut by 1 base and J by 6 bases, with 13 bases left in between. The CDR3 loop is CASSLAPLVREQYF. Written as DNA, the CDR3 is TGTGCCAGCAGCTTAGCCCCACTAGTCCGCGAGCAGTACTTC.

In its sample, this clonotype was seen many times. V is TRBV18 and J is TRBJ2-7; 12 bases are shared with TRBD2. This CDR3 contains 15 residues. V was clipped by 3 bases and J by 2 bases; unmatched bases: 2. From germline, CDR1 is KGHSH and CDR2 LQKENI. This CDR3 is CASSPTSGSPYEQYF. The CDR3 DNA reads TGTGCCAGCTCACCGACTAGCGGGAGCCCCTACGAGCAGTACTTC.

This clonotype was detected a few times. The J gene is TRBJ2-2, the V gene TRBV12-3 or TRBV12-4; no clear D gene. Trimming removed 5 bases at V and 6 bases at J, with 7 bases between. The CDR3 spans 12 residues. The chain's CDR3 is CASSLNSGELFF. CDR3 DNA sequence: TGTGCCAGCAGTCTCAATTCCGGGGAGCTGTTTTTT.

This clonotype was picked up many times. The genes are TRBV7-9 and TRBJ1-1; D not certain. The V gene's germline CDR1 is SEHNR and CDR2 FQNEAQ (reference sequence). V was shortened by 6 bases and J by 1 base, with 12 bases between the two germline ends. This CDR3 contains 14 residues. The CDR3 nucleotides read TGTGCCAGCAGTGAAACAGCTGGGAACACTGAAGCTTTCTTT. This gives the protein CASSETAGNTEAFF.

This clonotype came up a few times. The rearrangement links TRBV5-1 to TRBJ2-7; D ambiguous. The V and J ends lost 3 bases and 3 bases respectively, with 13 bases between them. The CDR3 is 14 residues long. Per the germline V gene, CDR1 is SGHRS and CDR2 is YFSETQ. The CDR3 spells CASSSFLNGYEQYF. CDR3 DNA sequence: TGCGCCAGCAGCTCCTTCCTTAACGGCTACGAGCAGTACTTC.

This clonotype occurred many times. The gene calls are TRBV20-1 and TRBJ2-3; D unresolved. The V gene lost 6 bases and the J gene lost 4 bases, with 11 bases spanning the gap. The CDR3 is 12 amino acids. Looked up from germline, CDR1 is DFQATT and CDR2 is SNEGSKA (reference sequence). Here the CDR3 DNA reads TGCAGTGCATGGGTTTATCCAGATACGCAGTATTTT. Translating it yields CSAWVYPDTQYF.

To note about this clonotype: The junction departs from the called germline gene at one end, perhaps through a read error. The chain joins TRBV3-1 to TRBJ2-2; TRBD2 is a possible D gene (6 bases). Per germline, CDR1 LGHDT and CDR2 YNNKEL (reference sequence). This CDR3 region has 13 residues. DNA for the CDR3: TGTGCCAGCAGCCAAGCCCGTGGCGGGGAGCTGTTGTTT. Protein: CASSQARGGELLF.

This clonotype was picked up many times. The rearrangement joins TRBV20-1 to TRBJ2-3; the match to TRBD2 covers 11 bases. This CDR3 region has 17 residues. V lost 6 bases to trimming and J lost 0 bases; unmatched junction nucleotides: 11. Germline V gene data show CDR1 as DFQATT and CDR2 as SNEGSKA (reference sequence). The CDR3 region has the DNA TGCAGTGCCCAACGACCGGGACTAGCGGCGAGCACAGATACGCAGTATTTT. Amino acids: CSAQRPGLAASTDTQYF.